This T cell receptor beta chain is from a study of blood T cell repertoires in COVID-19. The germline V and J ends were trimmed by 3 bases and 2 bases, with 9 bases remaining between them. The germline gives CDR1 SGDLS, CDR2 YYNGEE. The CDR3 covers 13 residues. Authors' methods: Reference gene primers were amplified, and this amplification served to estimate nucleated cell counts. Measured with immunoSEQ multiplex PCR; TCRdb has only the in-frame clones, and not every one. That table is the source of V, J and clone size, and D and trimming were worked out from the DNA. The sample records roughly 240,000 clones, 70% to 90% being singletons. Study members were between about 18 and 100 years old and lived in approximately 25 US regions. Participant reports of clinical history set cohort assignment.

This chain connects TRBV9 to TRBJ2-7, with D perhaps TRBD2 (6 bases). Material: PBMCs or T cells enriched from blood (not recorded which). This TCR was sampled from a woman between 45 and 60 years old with acute COVID-19. This CDR3 reads CASSGGDAYEQYF. CDR3 sequence (DNA): TGTGCCAGCAGCGGCGGGGACGCCTACGAGCAGTACTTC. The entire variable domain, with the rest obtained from reference TRBV9 and TRBJ2-7, is as follows: DSGVTQTPKHLITATGQRVTLRCSPRSGDLSVYWYQQSLDQGLQFLIQYYNGEERAKGNILERFSAQQFPDLHSELNLSSLELGDSALYFCASSGGDAYEQYFGPGTRLTVT.